Each of the 10 T cell receptor beta chains below was sequenced from the same sample in a study of blood T cell repertoires in COVID-19. TCRdb keeps only in-frame clones here, not all; method: immunoSEQ multiplex PCR. The data show fewer than 400,000 clones, roughly 85% seen once. Specimen: PBMCs or T cells enriched from blood (not recorded which). These receptor sequences come from a woman younger than 45 who had been exposed to COVID-19.

In regard to this clone: The sample contains more than one DNA sequence encoding this CDR3. The V call is TRBV2, the J call TRBJ2-7, with 11 positions matching TRBD2. The germline CDR1 and CDR2 sequences are SNHLY and FYNNEI. V lost 6 bases, J lost 4 bases, and 5 bases stayed unmatched. CDR3 length: 14 amino acids. The CDR3 reads CASRPGTSGYEQYF. The CDR3 bases are TGTGCCAGCAGGCCAGGGACTAGCGGATACGAGCAGTACTTC.

The chain is built from TRBV28 and TRBJ2-7; D perhaps matches TRBD2 (6 bases). Trimming took off 6 bases at V and 6 bases at J, with 15 bases between the two ends. Germline values: CDR1 MDHEN, CDR2 SYDVKM. This CDR3 contains 13 residues. The CDR3: CASSYGTLGEQYF. The CDR3 bases are TGTGCCAGCAGCTATGGGACTCTCGGCGAGCAGTACTTC.

The chain employs TRBV5-1 and TRBJ2-7, with 9 positions matching TRBD2. Germline V CDR1 and CDR2: SGHRS, YFSETQ. The V and J ends lost 2 bases and 3 bases, in that order; junction bases with no gene match: 3. This CDR3 contains 14 residues. CDR3 residues: CASSFTTSGYEQYF. The DNA of the CDR3 is TGCGCCAGCAGCTTCACGACTAGCGGCTACGAGCAGTACTTC.

This chain uses TRBV5-1 with TRBJ2-5, with 8 bases matching TRBD1. This CDR3 region has 15 residues. Trimming at V came to 4 bases and at J to 5 bases, leaving 10 bases not matched to a gene. Germline V CDR1 and CDR2: SGHRS, YFSETQ. CDR3 protein: CASSPETGDGETQYF. The DNA for the CDR3 is TGCGCCAGCAGCCCCGAGACAGGGGATGGCGAGACCCAGTACTTC.

The chain combines TRBV14 with TRBJ2-5, with TRBD1 as a possible D gene (5 bases). V lost 6 bases and J 4 bases, leaving 21 bases between the germline ends. The germline gives CDR1 SGHDN, CDR2 FVKESK. The CDR3 is 16 residues long. For the CDR3, the DNA is TGTGCCAGCAGAATATCCCAGGGAAGGGGTTCAGAGACCCAGTACTTC. Its translation: CASRISQGRGSETQYF.

The chain has TRBV18 and TRBJ2-7; 9 bases match TRBD1. This CDR3 has 14 residues. Germline V gene sequence: CDR1 KGHSH, CDR2 LQKENI. The ends lost 4 bases at V and 4 bases at J; junction bases unmatched: 5. The CDR3 sequence: CASSLDRGSYEQYF. The CDR3 coding sequence is TGTGCCAGCTCACTAGACAGGGGGTCGTACGAGCAGTACTTC.

This clone was counted once. J is TRBJ1-1 and V is TRBV2; TRBD1 is a possible D gene (5 bases). The CDR3 is 16 residues long. V lost 0 bases and J 1 base, leaving 12 bases between the germline ends. From germline, CDR1 is SNHLY and CDR2 FYNNEI. CDR3 residues: CASSEARGQGNTEAFF. The CDR3 DNA reads TGTGCCAGCAGTGAAGCTAGGGGCCAGGGGAACACTGAAGCTTTCTTT. The whole variable domain, remainder taken from reference TRBV2 and TRBJ1-1, is EPEVTQTPSHQVTQMGQEVILRCVPISNHLYFYWYRQILGQKVEFLVSFYNNEISEKSEIFDDQFSVERPDGSNFTLKIRSTKLEDSAMYFCASSEARGQGNTEAFFGQGTRLTVV.

The CDR3 is CASSLTTGQGEQFF. CDR3 nucleotides: TGTGCCAGCAGCTTGACAACCGGACAGGGTGAGCAGTTCTTC. This chain uses TRBV7-2 with TRBJ2-1; 8 positions match TRBD1. V trimming: 3 bases; J trimming: 9 bases; junction bases outside the gene matches: 7. This CDR3 is 14 amino acids long. Germline lookup yields CDR1 SGHTA and CDR2 FQGNSA.

This clone has at least ten counts. The rearrangement uses TRBV6-4 and TRBJ2-1; 8 nucleotides line up with TRBD2. Germline CDR1 and CDR2: MRHNA and SNTAGT. The CDR3 consists of 18 residues. V dropped 7 bases and J dropped 0; count of bases not matched to a gene: 14. Written as DNA, the CDR3 is TGTGCCAGCACCGATCTAGCGGGCGCCACTAGCTCCTACAATGAGCAGTTCTTC. It is translated as CASTDLAGATSSYNEQFF.

V usage is TRBV29-1 and J usage is TRBJ2-3, with 10 bases matching TRBD2. The length of the CDR3 is 15 residues. The V segment lost 0 bases and the J segment 3 bases; nucleotides outside the gene matches: 3. Germline CDR1 and CDR2: SQVTM and ANQGSEA. The DNA of the CDR3 is TGCAGCGTTGAAGATCTAGCGGGGGCAACAGATACGCAGTATTTT. It translates to CSVEDLAGATDTQYF.